This TCR beta chain was observed in a study of ipilimumab plus nivolumab after autologous stem cell transplantation. The wider study: Patients received a median of about 5 ipilimumab and 8 or 9 nivolumab doses. Whole-study findings and limits: Authors suggest TCR repertoire, Treg phenotype and gut microbiota support further study.

The method was immunoSEQ multiplex PCR; TCRdb's version includes in-frame clones alone and lacks a portion of them. The sample holds approximately 20,000 clones, roughly four fifths seen once. Worth noting for this clone: Its specificity is unknown.

Trimming cost V 2 bases and J 2 bases, with 9 bases left between them. This CDR3 is 14 amino acids long. Germline values: CDR1 KGHSH, CDR2 LQKENI. Checkpoint therapy with ipilimumab 1 mg/kg began 14 to 28 days after transplant. This sequence joins TRBV18 and TRBJ1-2; D gene unclear. The sequence was obtained from a male donor with diffuse large B-cell lymphoma. This material consisted of PBMCs, taken in a trial of ipilimumab plus nivolumab as post-transplant consolidation. CDR3 region: CASSPGWENYGYTF. The DNA for the CDR3 is TGTGCCAGCTCACCAGGCTGGGAAAACTATGGCTACACCTTC.